The rows below give T cell receptor beta chains drawn from one sample of a study of OX40 agonist ivuxolimab in advanced cancers. Clones were read by immunoSEQ multiplex PCR, and TCRdb kept only the in-frame ones, dropping some. The sample shows 30,000 to 35,000 clones, over 60% of them seen only once. Sequenced here: CD4+ or CD8+ T cells sorted from blood, sampled in a trial of the OX40 agonist ivuxolimab. These receptors all come from an adult with an advanced solid tumor such as melanoma, head and neck, liver or kidney cancer. Each CDR3 is given with its conserved first and last residue. The D gene is left open where the match is weak. The listing skips clone size in some rows; elsewhere it reads once, few, many or a size class.

size: NA
D: NA
V: TRBV7-2
J: TRBJ1-2
DNA: TGTGCCAGCAGCTTAGTTGAGGTTCCCATATATGGCTACACCTTC
CDR3: CASSLVEVPIYGYTF

size: NA
D: NA
V: TRBV11-2
J: TRBJ2-1
DNA: TGTGCCAGCAGCTTAATGAGGGGGGGAGGCAATGAGCAGTTCTTC
CDR3: CASSLMRGGGNEQFF

size: NA
D: NA
V: TRBV4-1
J: TRBJ1-5
DNA: TGCGCCAGCAGCCAAGATTCGTATGGCCCTCCTAATCAGCCCCAGCATTTT
CDR3: CASSQDSYGPPNQPQHF

size: few
D: NA
V: TRBV30
J: TRBJ2-5
DNA: TGTGCCTGGAGTGTGGAGCTGGAGACCCAGTACTTC
CDR3: CAWSVELETQYF

size: NA
D: TRBD1
V: TRBV5-5
J: TRBJ2-5
DNA: TGTGCCAGCAGCAACGGACAGGGGGCGCGGGAGACCCAGTACTTC
CDR3: CASSNGQGARETQYF

size: NA
D: TRBD1
V: TRBV19
J: TRBJ2-3
DNA: TGTGCCAGTAGCCGATCCCACAGGGGGGGCACAGATACGCAGTATTTT
CDR3: CASSRSHRGGTDTQYF

size: once
D: NA
V: TRBV27
J: TRBJ1-1
DNA: TGTGCCAGCAGTTTATCCCAATCGACAGGTGGTAACACTGAAGCTTTCTTT
CDR3: CASSLSQSTGGNTEAFF

size: NA
D: NA
V: TRBV7-7
J: TRBJ2-5
DNA: TGTGCCAGCAGCTTAGGCCGGCAGGTCCGCGGAGAGACCCAGTACTTC
CDR3: CASSLGRQVRGETQYF

size: NA
D: NA
V: TRBV2
J: TRBJ1-5
DNA: TGTGCCAGCAGCGTCGAGGGGAGCAATCAGCCCCAGCATTTT
CDR3: CASSVEGSNQPQHF

size: NA
D: NA
V: TRBV5-1
J: TRBJ1-5
DNA: TGCGCCAGCAGCTTGAACCCGGGGCCTAATCAGCCCCAGCATTTT
CDR3: CASSLNPGPNQPQHF

size: NA
D: NA
V: TRBV19
J: TRBJ2-7
DNA: TGTGCCAGTAGTATTGGGACCCCCTACGAGCAGTACTTC
CDR3: CASSIGTPYEQYF

size: few
D: NA
V: TRBV6-1
J: TRBJ2-5
DNA: TGTGCCAGCAGCCGATCCCAAGAGACCCAGTACTTC
CDR3: CASSRSQETQYF

size: NA
D: NA
V: TRBV11-2
J: TRBJ2-4
DNA: TGTGCCAGCAGCGGACGAAATGGGGAAAACATTCAGTACTTC
CDR3: CASSGRNGENIQYF

size: NA
D: TRBD2
V: TRBV18
J: TRBJ2-3
DNA: TGTGCCAGCGCCCCCCCTAGCGGGGGGATAGTAGATACGCAGTATTTT
CDR3: CASAPPSGGIVDTQYF

size: NA
D: NA
V: TRBV6-5
J: TRBJ1-3
DNA: TGTGCCAGCAGTCAGGGTAGGGGAAACACCATATATTTT
CDR3: CASSQGRGNTIYF